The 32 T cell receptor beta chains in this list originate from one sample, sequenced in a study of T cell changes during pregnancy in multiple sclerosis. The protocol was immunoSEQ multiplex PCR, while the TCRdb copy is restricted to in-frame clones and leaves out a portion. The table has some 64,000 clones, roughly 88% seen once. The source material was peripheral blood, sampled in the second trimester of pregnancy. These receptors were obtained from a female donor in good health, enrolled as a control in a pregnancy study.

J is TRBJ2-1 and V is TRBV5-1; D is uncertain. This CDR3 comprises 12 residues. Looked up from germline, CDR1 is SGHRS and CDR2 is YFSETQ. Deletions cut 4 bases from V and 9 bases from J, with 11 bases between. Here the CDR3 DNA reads TGCGCCAGCAGCCCCTATGGTGTTGAGCAGTTCTTC. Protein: CASSPYGVEQFF. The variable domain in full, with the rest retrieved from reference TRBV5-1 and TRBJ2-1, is KAGVTQTPRYLIKTRGQQVTLSCSPISGHRSVSWYQQTPGQGLQFLFEYFSETQRNKGNFPGRFSGRQFSNSRSEMNVSTLELGDSALYLCASSPYGVEQFFGPGTRLTVL.

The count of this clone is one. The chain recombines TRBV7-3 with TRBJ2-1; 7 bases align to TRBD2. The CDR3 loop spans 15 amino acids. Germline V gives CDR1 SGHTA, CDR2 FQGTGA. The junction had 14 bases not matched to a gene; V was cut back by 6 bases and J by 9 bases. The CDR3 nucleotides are TGTGCCAGCAGGCCTCCGGGACTATATTACGGTGAGCAGTTCTTC. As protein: CASRPPGLYYGEQFF. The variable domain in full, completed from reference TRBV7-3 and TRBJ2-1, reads GAGVSQTPSNKVTEKGKYVELRCDPISGHTALYWYRQSLGQGPEFLIYFQGTGAADDSGLPNDRFFAVRPEGSVSTLKIQRTERGDSAVYLCASRPPGLYYGEQFFGPGTRLTVL.

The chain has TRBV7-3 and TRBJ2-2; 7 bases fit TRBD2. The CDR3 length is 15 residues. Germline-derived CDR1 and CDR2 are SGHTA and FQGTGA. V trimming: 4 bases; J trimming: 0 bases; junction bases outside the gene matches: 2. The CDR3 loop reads CASSSSGANTGELFF. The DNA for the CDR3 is TGTGCCAGCAGCTCGAGCGGGGCGAACACCGGGGAGCTGTTTTTT.

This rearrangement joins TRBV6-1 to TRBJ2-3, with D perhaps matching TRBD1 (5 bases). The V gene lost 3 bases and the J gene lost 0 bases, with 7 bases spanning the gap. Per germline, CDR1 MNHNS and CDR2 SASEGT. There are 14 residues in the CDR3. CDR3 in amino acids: CASSDRASTDTQYF. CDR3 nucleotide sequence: TGTGCCAGCAGTGACAGGGCTAGCACAGATACGCAGTATTTT.

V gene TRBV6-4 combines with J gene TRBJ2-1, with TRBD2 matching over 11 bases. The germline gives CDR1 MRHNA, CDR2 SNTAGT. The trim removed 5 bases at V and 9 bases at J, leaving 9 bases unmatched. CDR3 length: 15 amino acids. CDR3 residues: CASSQTSGAAGEQFF. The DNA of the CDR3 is TGTGCCAGCAGTCAGACTAGCGGGGCAGCGGGTGAGCAGTTCTTC.

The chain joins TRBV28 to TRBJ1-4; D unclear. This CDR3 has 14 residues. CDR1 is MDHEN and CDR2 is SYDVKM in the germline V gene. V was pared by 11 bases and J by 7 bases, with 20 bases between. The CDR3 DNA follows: TGTGCCGGGAGCGGTAGGCACCCGGTTGAAAAACTGTTTTTT. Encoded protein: CAGSGRHPVEKLFF.

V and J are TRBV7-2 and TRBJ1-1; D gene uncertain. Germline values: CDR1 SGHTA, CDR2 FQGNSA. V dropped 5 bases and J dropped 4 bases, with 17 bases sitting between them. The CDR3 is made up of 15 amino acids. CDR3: CASSPLFKGGTEAFF. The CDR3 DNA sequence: TGTGCCAGCAGCCCCTTATTTAAGGGAGGCACTGAAGCTTTCTTT.

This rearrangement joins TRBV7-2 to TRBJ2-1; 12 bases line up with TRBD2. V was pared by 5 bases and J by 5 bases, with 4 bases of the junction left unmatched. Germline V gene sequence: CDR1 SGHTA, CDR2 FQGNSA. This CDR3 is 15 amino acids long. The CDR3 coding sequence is TGTGCCAGCAGCGTGACTAGCGGGAGACACAATGAGCAGTTCTTC. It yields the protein CASSVTSGRHNEQFF.

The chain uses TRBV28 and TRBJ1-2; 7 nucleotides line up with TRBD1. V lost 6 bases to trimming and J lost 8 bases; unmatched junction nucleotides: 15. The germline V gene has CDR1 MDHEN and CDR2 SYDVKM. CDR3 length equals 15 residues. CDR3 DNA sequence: TGTGCCAGCAGCGAATTAACCGACAGGGTAGAGGGCTACACCTTC. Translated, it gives CASSELTDRVEGYTF.

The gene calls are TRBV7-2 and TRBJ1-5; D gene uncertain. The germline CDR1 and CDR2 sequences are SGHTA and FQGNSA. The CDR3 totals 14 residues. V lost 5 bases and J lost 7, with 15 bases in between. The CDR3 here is CASSPRHSVQPQHF. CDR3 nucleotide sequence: TGTGCCAGCAGCCCAAGACATTCTGTCCAGCCCCAGCATTTT.

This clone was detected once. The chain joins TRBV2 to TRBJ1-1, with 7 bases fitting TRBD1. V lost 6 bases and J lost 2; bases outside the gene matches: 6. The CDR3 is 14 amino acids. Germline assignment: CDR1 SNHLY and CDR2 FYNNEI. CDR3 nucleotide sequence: TGTGCCAGCAGGGGGGACAGAAAAAACACTGAAGCTTTCTTT. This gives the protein CASRGDRKNTEAFF.

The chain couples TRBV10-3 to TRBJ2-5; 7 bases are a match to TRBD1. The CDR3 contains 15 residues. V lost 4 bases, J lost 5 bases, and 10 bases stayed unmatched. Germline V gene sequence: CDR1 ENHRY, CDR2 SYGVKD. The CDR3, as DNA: TGTGCCATCAGTGTCCGAGACAGGGAATTGGAGACCCAGTACTTC. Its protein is CAISVRDRELETQYF.

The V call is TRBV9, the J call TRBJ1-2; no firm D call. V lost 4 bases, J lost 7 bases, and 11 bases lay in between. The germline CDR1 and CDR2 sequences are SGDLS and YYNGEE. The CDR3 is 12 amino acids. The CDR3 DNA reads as TGTGCCAGCAGCTCCCGGACTGCTGGCTACACCTTC. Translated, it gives CASSSRTAGYTF.

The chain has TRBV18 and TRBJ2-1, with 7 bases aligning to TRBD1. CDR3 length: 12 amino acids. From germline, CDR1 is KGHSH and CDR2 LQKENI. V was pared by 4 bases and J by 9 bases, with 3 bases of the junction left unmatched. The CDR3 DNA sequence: TGTGCCAGCTCACTAGACAGGGTTGAGCAGTTCTTC. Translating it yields CASSLDRVEQFF.

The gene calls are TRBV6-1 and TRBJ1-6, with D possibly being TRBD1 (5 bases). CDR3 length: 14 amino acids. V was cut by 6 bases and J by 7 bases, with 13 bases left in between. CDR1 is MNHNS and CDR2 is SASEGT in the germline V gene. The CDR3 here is CASRSGTTNSPLHF. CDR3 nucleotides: TGTGCCAGCAGATCCGGGACTACCAATTCACCCCTCCACTTT.

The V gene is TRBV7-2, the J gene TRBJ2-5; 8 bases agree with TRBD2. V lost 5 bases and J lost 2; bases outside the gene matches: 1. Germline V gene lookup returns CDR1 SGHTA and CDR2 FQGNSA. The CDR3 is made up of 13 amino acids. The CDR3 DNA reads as TGTGCCAGCAGCGGGACTAGACAAGAGACCCAGTACTTC. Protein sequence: CASSGTRQETQYF.

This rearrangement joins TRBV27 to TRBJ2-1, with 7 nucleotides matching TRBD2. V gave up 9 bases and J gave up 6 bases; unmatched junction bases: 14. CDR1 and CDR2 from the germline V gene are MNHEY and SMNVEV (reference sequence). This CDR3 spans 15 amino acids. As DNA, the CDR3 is TGTGCCAGTGGGCGGGGGAGGGCGGGGGTCAATGAGCAGTTCTTC. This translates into CASGRGRAGVNEQFF.

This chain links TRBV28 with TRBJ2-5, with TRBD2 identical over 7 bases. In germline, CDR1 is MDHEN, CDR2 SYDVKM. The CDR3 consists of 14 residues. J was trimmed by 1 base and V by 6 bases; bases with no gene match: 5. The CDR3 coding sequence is TGTGCCAGCAGCCACACTAGCGTCCAAGAGACCCAGTACTTC. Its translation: CASSHTSVQETQYF.

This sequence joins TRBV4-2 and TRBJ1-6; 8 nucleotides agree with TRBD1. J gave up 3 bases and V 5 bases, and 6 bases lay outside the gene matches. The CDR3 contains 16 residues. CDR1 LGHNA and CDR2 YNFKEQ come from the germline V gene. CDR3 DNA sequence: TGTGCCAGCAGCGACGGACAGGGTGACTATAATTCACCCCTCCACTTT. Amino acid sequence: CASSDGQGDYNSPLHF.

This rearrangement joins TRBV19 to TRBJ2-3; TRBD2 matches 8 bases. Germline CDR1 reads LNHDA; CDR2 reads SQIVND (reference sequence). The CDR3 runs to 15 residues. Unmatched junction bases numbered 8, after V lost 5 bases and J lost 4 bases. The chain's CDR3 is CASSLVERESDTQYF. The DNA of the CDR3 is TGTGCCAGTAGTCTTGTGGAGCGGGAGTCAGATACGCAGTATTTT.

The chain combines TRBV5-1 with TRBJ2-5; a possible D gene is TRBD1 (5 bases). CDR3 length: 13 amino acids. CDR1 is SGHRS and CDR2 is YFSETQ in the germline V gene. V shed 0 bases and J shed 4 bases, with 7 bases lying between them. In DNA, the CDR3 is TGCGCCAGCAGCTTGGATCAGGGAGAGACCCAGTACTTC. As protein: CASSLDQGETQYF.

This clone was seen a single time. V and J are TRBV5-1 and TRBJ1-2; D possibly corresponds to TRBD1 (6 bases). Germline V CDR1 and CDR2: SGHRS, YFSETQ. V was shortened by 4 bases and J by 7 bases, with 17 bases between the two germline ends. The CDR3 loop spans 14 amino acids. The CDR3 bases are TGCGCCAGCAGCGCGGAGGACAGTCGTGGTGGCTACACCTTC. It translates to CASSAEDSRGGYTF. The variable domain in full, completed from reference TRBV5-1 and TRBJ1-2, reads KAGVTQTPRYLIKTRGQQVTLSCSPISGHRSVSWYQQTPGQGLQFLFEYFSETQRNKGNFPGRFSGRQFSNSRSEMNVSTLELGDSALYLCASSAEDSRGGYTFGSGTRLTVV.

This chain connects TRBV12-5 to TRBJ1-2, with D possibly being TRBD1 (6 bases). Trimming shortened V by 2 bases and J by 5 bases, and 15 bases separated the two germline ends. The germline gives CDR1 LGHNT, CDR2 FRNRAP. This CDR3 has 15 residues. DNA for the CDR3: TGTGCTAGTGGTTTGACCGTTGGTCAGGGGTATGGCTACACCTTC. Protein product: CASGLTVGQGYGYTF.

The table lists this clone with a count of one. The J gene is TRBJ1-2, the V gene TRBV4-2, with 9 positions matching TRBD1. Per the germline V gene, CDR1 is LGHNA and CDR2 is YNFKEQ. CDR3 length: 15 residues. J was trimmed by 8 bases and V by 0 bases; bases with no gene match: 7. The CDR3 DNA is TGTGCCAGCAGCCAAGAGGGACAGGGCCCCTTCGGCTACACCTTC. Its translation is CASSQEGQGPFGYTF.

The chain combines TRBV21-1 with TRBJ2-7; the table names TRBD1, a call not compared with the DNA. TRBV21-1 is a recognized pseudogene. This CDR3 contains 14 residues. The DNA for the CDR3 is TGTGCCAGCAGCAGACAGGGCGGACCCTACGAGCAGTACTTC. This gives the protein CASSRQGGPYEQYF.

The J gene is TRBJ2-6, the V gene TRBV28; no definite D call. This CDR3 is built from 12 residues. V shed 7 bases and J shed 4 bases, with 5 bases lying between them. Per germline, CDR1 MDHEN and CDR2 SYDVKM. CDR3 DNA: TGTGCCAGCAACACGGGGGCCAACGTCCTGACTTTC. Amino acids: CASNTGANVLTF. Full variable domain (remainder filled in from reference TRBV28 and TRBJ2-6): DVKVTQSSRYLVKRTGEKVFLECVQDMDHENMFWYRQDPGLGLRLIYFSYDVKMKEKGDIPEGYSVSREKKERFSLILESASTNQTSMYLCASNTGANVLTFGAGSRLTVL.

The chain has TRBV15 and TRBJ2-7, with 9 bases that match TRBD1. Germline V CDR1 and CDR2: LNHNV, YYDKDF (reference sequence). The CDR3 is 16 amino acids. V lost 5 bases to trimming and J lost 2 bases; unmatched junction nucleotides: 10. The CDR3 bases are TGTGCCACCAGCGATCCCACCGGGACAGGGACCTACGAGCAGTACTTC. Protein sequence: CATSDPTGTGTYEQYF. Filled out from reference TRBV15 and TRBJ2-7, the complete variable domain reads DAMVIQNPRYQVTQFGKPVTLSCSQTLNHNVMYWYQQKSSQAPKLLFHYYDKDFNNEADTPDNFQSRRPNTSFCFLDIRSPGLGDTAMYLCATSDPTGTGTYEQYFGPGTRLTVT.

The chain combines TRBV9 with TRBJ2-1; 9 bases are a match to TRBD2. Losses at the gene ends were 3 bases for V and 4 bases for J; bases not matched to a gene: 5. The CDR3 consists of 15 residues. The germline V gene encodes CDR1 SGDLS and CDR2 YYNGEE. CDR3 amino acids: CASSGSGGQYNEQFF. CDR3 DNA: TGTGCCAGCAGCGGGAGCGGGGGGCAATACAATGAGCAGTTCTTC.

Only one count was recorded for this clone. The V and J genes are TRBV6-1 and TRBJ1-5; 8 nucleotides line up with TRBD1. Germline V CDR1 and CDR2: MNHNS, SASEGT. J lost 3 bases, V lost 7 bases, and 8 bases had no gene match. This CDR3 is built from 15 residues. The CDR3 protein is CASITGTGHNQPQHF. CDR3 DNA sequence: TGTGCCAGCATCACCGGGACAGGACACAATCAGCCCCAGCATTTT.

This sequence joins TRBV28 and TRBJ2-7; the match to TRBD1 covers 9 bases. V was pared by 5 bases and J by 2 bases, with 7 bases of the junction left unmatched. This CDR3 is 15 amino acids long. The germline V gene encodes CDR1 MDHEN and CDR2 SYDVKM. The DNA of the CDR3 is TGTGCCAGCAGTCCCTCGACAGGGGGACCCTACGAGCAGTACTTC. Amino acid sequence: CASSPSTGGPYEQYF.

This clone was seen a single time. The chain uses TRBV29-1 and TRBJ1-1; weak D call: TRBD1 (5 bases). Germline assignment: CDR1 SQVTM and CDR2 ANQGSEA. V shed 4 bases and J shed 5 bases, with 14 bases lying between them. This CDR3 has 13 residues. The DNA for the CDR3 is TGCAGCGTTGGAGGCAGGGTGGGAACTGAAGCTTTCTTT. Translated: CSVGGRVGTEAFF.

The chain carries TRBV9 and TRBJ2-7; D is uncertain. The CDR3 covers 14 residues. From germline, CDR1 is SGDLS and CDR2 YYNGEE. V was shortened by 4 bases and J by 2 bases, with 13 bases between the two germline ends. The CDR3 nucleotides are TGTGCCAGCAGCAATACAGTCTCCCCCTACGAGCAGTACTTC. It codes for CASSNTVSPYEQYF.